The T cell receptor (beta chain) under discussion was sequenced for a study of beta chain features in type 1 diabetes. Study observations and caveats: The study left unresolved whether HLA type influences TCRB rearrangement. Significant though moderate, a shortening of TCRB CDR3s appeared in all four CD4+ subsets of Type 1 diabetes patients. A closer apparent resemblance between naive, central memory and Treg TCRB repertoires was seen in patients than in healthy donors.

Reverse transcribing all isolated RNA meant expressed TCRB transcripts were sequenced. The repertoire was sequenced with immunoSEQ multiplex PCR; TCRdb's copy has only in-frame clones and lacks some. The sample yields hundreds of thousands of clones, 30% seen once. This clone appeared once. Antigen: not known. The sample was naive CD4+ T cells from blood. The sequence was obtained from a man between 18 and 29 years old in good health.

In DNA, the CDR3 is TGTGCCAGCAGCTTAGCGGGCGGAGGGGGGCCGTACGAGCAGTACTTC. Protein sequence: CASSLAGGGGPYEQYF. V gene TRBV7-2 combines with J gene TRBJ2-7; possibly TRBD1 or TRBD2 for D (6 bases each). V was shortened by 0 bases and J by 4 bases, with 16 bases between the two germline ends. The CDR3 covers 16 residues. From germline, CDR1 is SGHTA and CDR2 FQGNSA.